This TCR beta chain is from a study of blood T cells in healthy people across ages. Findings of the study overall: Unsorted PBMCs prevented conclusive naive versus antigen-experienced comparison. As age increased, TCR beta diversity per million T cells fell in a roughly linear fashion.

Per sample, no less than 6 micrograms of total RNA were extracted. Note on this clonotype: Its matching antigen is unknown. A read error may produce the germline difference seen at one junction end.

The germline V gene encodes CDR1 LGHDT and CDR2 YNNKEL (reference sequence). The CDR3 totals 13 residues. Sample-barcoded 5' priming and a J-beta primer mix drove a second PCR of 7 to 11 cycles. Each CDR3 protein is one row after TCRdb ran MiXCR on the 5' RACE reads. Of around 870,000 distinct CDR3 sequences in the sample, around 28% are singletons; the top ten hold 17%. The chain employs TRBV3-1 and TRBJ2-7; D is unresolved. This TCR came from an elderly woman in good health. Sequencing input: blood. The CDR3 region has the DNA TGTGCCAGCAACCAAGATGCAGCCTACGAGCAGTACTTC. Translation gives CASNQDAAYEQYF.